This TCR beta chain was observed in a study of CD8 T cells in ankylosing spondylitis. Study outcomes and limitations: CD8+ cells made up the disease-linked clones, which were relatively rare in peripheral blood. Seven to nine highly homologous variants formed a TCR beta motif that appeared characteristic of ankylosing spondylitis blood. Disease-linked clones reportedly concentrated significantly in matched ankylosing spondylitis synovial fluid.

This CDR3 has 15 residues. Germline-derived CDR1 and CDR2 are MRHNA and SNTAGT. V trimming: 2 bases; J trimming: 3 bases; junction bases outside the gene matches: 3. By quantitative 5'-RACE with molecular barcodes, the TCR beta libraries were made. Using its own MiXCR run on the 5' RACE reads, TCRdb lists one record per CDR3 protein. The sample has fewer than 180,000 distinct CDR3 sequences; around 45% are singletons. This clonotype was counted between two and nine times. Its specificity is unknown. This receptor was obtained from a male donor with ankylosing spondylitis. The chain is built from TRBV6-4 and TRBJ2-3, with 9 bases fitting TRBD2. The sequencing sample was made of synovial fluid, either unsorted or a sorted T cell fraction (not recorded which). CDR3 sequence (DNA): TGTGCCAGCAGTGACGGGCGGGGGGGGACAGATACGCAGTATTTT. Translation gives CASSDGRGGTDTQYF.